This T cell receptor beta chain appears in the sequencing data of a study of blood T cell repertoires in COVID-19 (dated by TCRdb to 2020 to 2021). As for the study more broadly: The collaborator samples originated in the United States, Italy and Spain and spanned the acute and convalescent phases of COVID-19. Sample metadata almost always included a de-identified subject ID, COVID-19 status, age in years and sex. Samples came from the ongoing ImmuneRACE study (first 160 participants) plus 1,254 subjects from 6 global collaborators. The repertoires were released in a freely available public database meant as a resource for research on the immune response to SARS-CoV-2. Where available, HLA class I and class II types were taken from metadata supplied by the sample provider and were not determined by assay-based typing. The dataset comprised deeply sampled blood TCRbeta repertoires from subjects exposed to, actively infected with, or recovered from COVID-19. The material from the prospective study consisted of cDNA or gDNA derived from T cells, B-cell-depleted T cells, or PBMCs. The full study reports these points: The amount of clinical and demographic metadata varied by source and participant and was provided uncurated.

As encoded in the germline V gene, CDR1 is LGHNA while CDR2 is YNFKEQ. The junction carries 17 bases between V and J, which are trimmed by 5 bases and 9 bases respectively. Its CDR3 holds 15 amino acids, cysteine through phenylalanine. The sequence is cut down to CDR3 DNA, 45 bases in frame from base 1. A note on this clone: Its antigen target is currently unknown. Base qualities are not at hand, and no much larger clone is one base apart.

TCRbeta CDR3 regions were amplified from genomic DNA by means of the immunoSEQ Assay, a bias-controlled multiplex PCR. The authors' analysis ran thus. Within the assay, amplification of reference gene primers was used to estimate how many nucleated cells each sample contained. To quantify the absolute abundance of each unique TCRbeta CDR3 rearrangement, sequence reads were collapsed and filtered. For each sample, productive Simpson clonality was calculated by taking the square root of Simpson's diversity index across productive rearrangements. The clones in this table, taken by TCRdb from immuneACCESS, are in-frame only. Not every clone is retained; where verified, under half of the shortfall comes from an unresolved V gene, and the cause of the rest is unknown. D and trimming come from the DNA, and the V and J calls and clone size come from that table. This sample has 130,000 or so clones in its table, and around four fifths of those were observed once. Jointly, the top ten make up about 18% of the sample.

Each collaborating institution followed its own protocols to collect whole blood in K2EDTA tubes. Collaborator samples were shipped for TCRbeta analysis as frozen whole blood, isolated PBMCs, or DNA extracted from either sample type. The source material was peripheral blood. This clonotype was sampled from a man of 80 years or more with acute or convalescent COVID-19. The V gene is TRBV4-2 and the J gene is TRBJ1-6; a tentative D call is TRBD1 (6 bases match). The nucleotides read TGTGCCAGCAGCTACGGACAGACCACCACTTCACCCCTCCACTTT. It translates as CASSYGQTTTSPLHF.